This TCR beta chain stems from a study of blood T cell repertoires in COVID-19. For the study at large: The United States, Italy and Spain supplied acute and convalescent COVID-19 samples. Sources were T cells, B-cell-depleted T cells, or PBMCs; the material itself was cDNA or gDNA.

The germline gives CDR1 MDHEN, CDR2 SYDVKM. The V and J ends lost 10 bases and 1 base respectively, with 13 bases between them. This CDR3 has 13 amino acids. Methods used by the authors: Estimated nucleated cell counts came from reference gene primer amplification. Generated by immunoSEQ multiplex PCR, the TCRdb table keeps only in-frame clones and is missing some. V, J and clone size derive from that table, while D and trimming were established from the DNA sequence. The repertoire consists of some 250,000 clones, with 80% to 90% occurring once and the leading ten covering 7.5% to 8%. Recruited during active infection, patients (from Seattle) were subsequently followed longitudinally. This clone was found a few times.

The receptor comes from a woman aged 80 or over with COVID-19, enrolled during active disease. Sample: peripheral blood. The gene calls are TRBV28 and TRBJ1-1; a possible D gene is TRBD1 (6 bases). This CDR3 is CATLEQGNTEAFF. CDR3 sequence (DNA): TGTGCCACCTTAGAACAGGGGAACACTGAAGCTTTCTTT.